These 27 T cell receptor beta chains originate from one sample sequenced in a study of T cell clones after liver transplantation. The protocol was immunoSEQ multiplex PCR, while the TCRdb copy is restricted to in-frame clones and leaves out a portion. The table has nearly 15,000 clones, around 90% seen once; the top ten hold 48%. Sequences were derived from CD8+ T cells from blood, sampled before liver transplant. The receptors were sampled from a human donor who received a liver transplant.

This chain connects TRBV7-9 to TRBJ2-2, with a possible D match to TRBD2 (6 bases). This CDR3 region has 13 residues. V lost 5 bases and J lost 6, with 10 bases in between. Germline CDR1 SEHNR, CDR2 FQNEAQ (reference sequence). The CDR3 sequence is CASSGRRSGELFF. The CDR3 nucleotides read TGTGCCAGCAGCGGGAGGAGGTCCGGGGAGCTGTTTTTT.

The CDR3 sequence: CASSPTGGVDTQYF. The CDR3, as DNA: TGTGCCAGCAGCCCGACAGGGGGGGTAGATACGCAGTATTTT. This chain links TRBV28 with TRBJ2-3; 9 bases are a match to TRBD1. CDR1 and CDR2 (germline): MDHEN, SYDVKM. The CDR3 runs to 14 residues. Trimming took 6 bases from V and 5 from J; bases not matched to a gene: 6. Full variable domain (outside the CDR3, taken from reference TRBV28 and TRBJ2-3): DVKVTQSSRYLVKRTGEKVFLECVQDMDHENMFWYRQDPGLGLRLIYFSYDVKMKEKGDIPEGYSVSREKKERFSLILESASTNQTSMYLCASSPTGGVDTQYFGPGTRLTVL.

This chain joins TRBV4-1 and TRBJ2-5, with 11 bases identical to TRBD2. Near its end, the DNA agrees better with TRBJ2-7, so the J call may be wrong. This CDR3 spans 16 amino acids. Per germline, CDR1 MGHRA and CDR2 YSYEKL. The CDR3 sequence is CASSQRLAGGVYEQYF. The CDR3 DNA follows: TGCGCCAGCAGCCAGCGGTTAGCGGGAGGGGTTTACGAGCAGTACTTC.

J is TRBJ1-1 and V is TRBV7-9, with D perhaps TRBD1 (5 bases). Germline assignment: CDR1 SEHNR and CDR2 FQNEAQ (reference sequence). Trimming stripped 5 bases from V and 0 bases from J, with 7 bases between. This CDR3 comprises 13 residues. For the CDR3, the DNA is TGTGCCAGCAGCGGGGGACTGAACACTGAAGCTTTCTTT. Translated: CASSGGLNTEAFF.

The chain has TRBV19 and TRBJ2-1; 12 bases line up with TRBD2. The germline CDR1 and CDR2 sequences are LNHDA and SQIVND (reference sequence). The CDR3 contains 15 residues. The J segment lost 5 bases and the V segment lost 4 bases, leaving 3 bases of the junction unmatched. In DNA, the CDR3 is TGTGCCAGTAGTACTAGCGGGAGGGCCGACAATGAGCAGTTCTTC. Amino acids: CASSTSGRADNEQFF.

This CDR3 is CASSIDLTGFYEQYF. CDR3 nucleotide sequence: TGTGCCAGTAGTATAGATCTCACAGGGTTTTACGAGCAGTACTTC. The V call is TRBV19, the J call TRBJ2-7, with D maybe TRBD1 (6 bases). The CDR3 sequence is 15 residues long. V dropped 0 bases and J dropped 4 bases, with 13 bases sitting between them. CDR1 LNHDA and CDR2 SQIVND come from the germline V gene (reference sequence).

The sample holds a few counts of this clone. J is TRBJ1-1 and V is TRBV7-9; D possibly corresponds to TRBD1 (6 bases). The V end lost 2 bases, the J end lost 3 bases, and 7 bases lay between the germline ends. Per germline, CDR1 SEHNR and CDR2 FQNEAQ (reference sequence). The CDR3 spans 13 residues. CDR3 sequence reads: CASSLRGDTEAFF. As DNA, the CDR3 is TGTGCCAGCAGCTTAAGGGGGGACACTGAAGCTTTCTTT. The full variable domain, with the rest looked up from reference TRBV7-9 and TRBJ1-1, is DTGVSQNPRHKITKRGQNVTFRCDPISEHNRLYWYRQTLGQGPEFLTYFQNEAQLEKSRLLSDRFSAERPKGSFSTLEIQRTEQGDSAMYLCASSLRGDTEAFFGQGTRLTVV.

This rearrangement joins TRBV11-2 to TRBJ2-2, with D perhaps being TRBD1 or TRBD2 (5 bases each). Germline V gene lookup returns CDR1 SGHAT and CDR2 FQNNGV. The CDR3 extends over 14 amino acids. Trimming stripped 3 bases from V and 3 bases from J, with 8 bases between. The CDR3, as DNA: TGTGCCAGCAGCTTGGGACCCTACACCGGGGAGCTGTTTTTT. It is translated as CASSLGPYTGELFF.

The V gene is TRBV12-5, the J gene TRBJ1-2; TRBD1 agrees at 9 bases. The CDR3 is made up of 14 amino acids. Germline values: CDR1 LGHNT, CDR2 FRNRAP. The trim removed 1 base at V and 7 bases at J, leaving 4 bases unmatched. The CDR3 sequence: CASGLGTGDGGYTF. As DNA, the CDR3 is TGTGCTAGTGGTTTGGGGACAGGGGACGGTGGCTACACCTTC. Full variable domain (outside the CDR3, taken from reference TRBV12-5 and TRBJ1-2): DARVTQTPRHKVTEMGQEVTMRCQPILGHNTVFWYRQTMMQGLELLAYFRNRAPLDDSGMPKDRFSAEMPDATLATLKIQPSEPRDSAVYFCASGLGTGDGGYTFGSGTRLTVV.

The chain links TRBV5-1 to TRBJ2-7; D gene unclear. The CDR3 has 14 residues. CDR1 and CDR2 (germline): SGHRS, YFSETQ. Trimming removed 0 bases at V and 2 bases at J, with 9 bases between. CDR3 amino acids: CASSLADGAYEQYF. CDR3 bases: TGCGCCAGCAGCTTGGCCGACGGAGCCTACGAGCAGTACTTC. Full variable domain (outside the CDR3, taken from reference TRBV5-1 and TRBJ2-7): KAGVTQTPRYLIKTRGQQVTLSCSPISGHRSVSWYQQTPGQGLQFLFEYFSETQRNKGNFPGRFSGRQFSNSRSEMNVSTLELGDSALYLCASSLADGAYEQYFGPGTRLTVT.

The chain carries TRBV6-1 and TRBJ1-2; D gene ambiguous. The CDR3 has 13 residues. V lost 11 bases, J lost 5 bases, and 18 bases lay in between. In germline, CDR1 is MNHNS, CDR2 SASEGT. CDR3 sequence reads: CASYLHFSYGYTF. The CDR3 coding sequence is TGTGCCTCCTACCTGCACTTCTCGTATGGCTACACCTTC.

This clone was seen only once. CDR3 region: CASSVGGNEQYF. Written as DNA, the CDR3 is TGTGCCAGCAGTGTTGGGGGGAACGAGCAGTACTTC. This chain joins TRBV6-1 and TRBJ2-7; D possibly corresponds to TRBD2 (6 bases). Germline values: CDR1 MNHNS, CDR2 SASEGT. The V end lost 4 bases, the J end lost 5 bases, and 9 bases lay between the germline ends. This CDR3 region has 12 residues.

The chain joins TRBV11-2 to TRBJ2-7; a possible D gene is TRBD2 (5 bases). Deletions cut 3 bases from V and 3 bases from J, with 9 bases between. Germline assignment: CDR1 SGHAT and CDR2 FQNNGV. The CDR3 has 13 amino acids. The CDR3 region has the DNA TGTGCCAGCAGCTTCGGACTCCTCTACGAGCAGTACTTC. It translates to CASSFGLLYEQYF. The full variable domain, in which reference TRBV11-2 and TRBJ2-7 provide the parts outside the CDR3, is EAGVAQSPRYKIIEKRQSVAFWCNPISGHATLYWYQQILGQGPKLLIQFQNNGVVDDSQLPKDRFSAERLKGVDSTLKIQPAKLEDSAVYLCASSFGLLYEQYFGPGTRLTVT.

The chain joins TRBV29-1 to TRBJ1-1; 7 nucleotides line up with TRBD1. This CDR3 spans 12 amino acids. Germline V CDR1 and CDR2: SQVTM, ANQGSEA. V was clipped by 2 bases and J by 8 bases; unmatched bases: 5. The CDR3 here is CSVESGQIEAFF. In DNA, the CDR3 is TGCAGCGTTGAATCGGGACAGATCGAAGCTTTCTTT.

CDR3: CASSLGTGPAYEQYF. CDR3 bases: TGCGCCAGCAGTCTTGGGACAGGGCCAGCCTACGAGCAGTACTTC. The rearrangement uses TRBV5-1 and TRBJ2-7; TRBD1 aligns across 9 bases. Germline CDR1 SGHRS, CDR2 YFSETQ. V lost 5 bases to trimming and J lost 2 bases; unmatched junction nucleotides: 8. The CDR3 has 15 amino acids. Full variable domain (outside the CDR3, taken from reference TRBV5-1 and TRBJ2-7): KAGVTQTPRYLIKTRGQQVTLSCSPISGHRSVSWYQQTPGQGLQFLFEYFSETQRNKGNFPGRFSGRQFSNSRSEMNVSTLELGDSALYLCASSLGTGPAYEQYFGPGTRLTVT.

The rearrangement uses TRBV7-8 and TRBJ2-7; D may match TRBD1 or TRBD2 (5 bases each). The CDR3 is 13 residues long. V gave up 4 bases and J gave up 7 bases, with 14 bases separating them. The germline V gene has CDR1 SGHVS and CDR2 FQNEAQ. The CDR3 DNA reads TGTGCCAGCAGCTCGGGACCGTCGGGGGAGCAGTACTTC. Its translation is CASSSGPSGEQYF. Full variable domain (missing parts from reference TRBV7-8 and TRBJ2-7): GAGVSQSPRYKVAKRGQDVALRCDPISGHVSLFWYQQALGQGPEFLTYFQNEAQLDKSGLPSDRFFAERPEGSVSTLKIQRTQQEDSAVYLCASSSGPSGEQYFGPGTRLTVT.

The gene calls are TRBV11-3 and TRBJ1-1, with 7 bases matching TRBD1. Losses at the gene ends were 5 bases for V and 1 base for J; bases not matched to a gene: 4. Looked up from germline, CDR1 is SGHNT and CDR2 is YENEEA. This CDR3 has 14 amino acids. CDR3 amino acids: CASSPRGRNTEAFF. CDR3 sequence (DNA): TGTGCCAGCAGCCCCAGGGGGAGGAACACTGAAGCTTTCTTT.

This sequence joins TRBV7-8 and TRBJ2-5, with D perhaps TRBD2 (5 bases). V lost 2 bases and J lost 1, with 8 bases in between. The CDR3 covers 14 residues. CDR1 is SGHVS, CDR2 FQNEAQ, per germline. The CDR3 spells CASSLRRAQETQYF. The CDR3, as DNA: TGTGCCAGCAGCTTACGGCGGGCCCAAGAGACCCAGTACTTC.

The genes are TRBV9 and TRBJ2-3; D may correspond to TRBD1 or TRBD2 (5 bases each). This CDR3 contains 15 residues. With 6 bases removed from V and 4 bases from J, the gap between germline ends came to 18 bases. Germline CDR1 is SGDLS and CDR2 is YYNGEE. CDR3 protein: CASTRGFAASDTQYF. CDR3 coding DNA: TGTGCCAGCACCCGGGGCTTTGCGGCCTCAGATACGCAGTATTTT.

The chain uses TRBV18 and TRBJ1-4; 10 bases line up with TRBD1. Per germline, CDR1 KGHSH and CDR2 LQKENI. The CDR3 totals 15 residues. The V and J ends lost 6 bases and 4 bases, in that order; junction bases with no gene match: 5. The CDR3 DNA is TGTGCCAGCTCCCTAGGGACAGGGGATAATGAAAAACTGTTTTTT. Translating it yields CASSLGTGDNEKLFF.

V is TRBV5-1 and J is TRBJ1-2, with D possibly matching TRBD1 (5 bases). The V gene lost 10 bases and the J gene lost 3 bases, with 10 bases spanning the gap. This CDR3 has 11 amino acids. Germline V lookup: CDR1 SGHRS, CDR2 YFSETQ. The CDR3 bases are TGCGCCCTGGGAGGGGACTATGGCTACACCTTC. Residues: CALGGDYGYTF.

This clone occurred once. The chain joins TRBV4-2 to TRBJ2-1, with 8 bases fitting TRBD2. The V and J ends lost 4 bases and 8 bases, in that order; junction bases with no gene match: 13. The CDR3 is 16 amino acids. From germline, CDR1 is LGHNA and CDR2 YNFKEQ. CDR3 DNA sequence: TGTGCCAGCAGCCCACCCGCGGGGGGACTTACCGATGAGCAGTTCTTC. Its protein is CASSPPAGGLTDEQFF.

V usage is TRBV28 and J usage is TRBJ1-2; 9 nucleotides agree with TRBD1. Germline CDR1 is MDHEN and CDR2 is SYDVKM. J gave up 2 bases and V 5 bases, and 15 bases lay outside the gene matches. The CDR3 is 18 amino acids. The CDR3 protein is CASSQPAGTGFLNYGYTF. The CDR3 DNA reads TGTGCCAGCAGTCAACCTGCCGGGACAGGGTTTTTAAACTATGGCTACACCTTC.

The chain uses TRBV19 and TRBJ2-7, with TRBD1 identical over 7 bases. Germline trimming cut 6 bases from V and 2 bases from J; bases unmatched to any gene: 1. CDR1 and CDR2 from the germline V gene are LNHDA and SQIVND (reference sequence). The CDR3 loop spans 12 amino acids. The CDR3 nucleotides are TGTGCCAGTAGCGGGACAGCCTACGAGCAGTACTTC. Translated: CASSGTAYEQYF.

This clone was seen only once. The chain employs TRBV27 and TRBJ1-1; a possible D gene is TRBD1 (6 bases). The ends were cut back, 3 bases at V and 5 bases at J, with 16 bases in the middle. This CDR3 region has 15 residues. Germline V gene data show CDR1 as MNHEY and CDR2 as SMNVEV (reference sequence). CDR3 residues: CASSLFGGAGTEAFF. In DNA form, the CDR3 reads TGTGCCAGCAGTTTGTTCGGGGGGGCAGGAACTGAAGCTTTCTTT.

This sequence joins TRBV11-3 and TRBJ1-1; D might be TRBD1 (6 bases). V was cut by 0 bases and J by 0 bases, with 14 bases left in between. CDR1 is SGHNT, CDR2 YENEEA, per germline. This CDR3 has 17 residues. The CDR3 protein is CASSLDHFGGVNTEAFF. Written as DNA, the CDR3 is TGTGCCAGCAGCTTAGATCACTTCGGGGGCGTGAACACTGAAGCTTTCTTT.

This sequence joins TRBV27 and TRBJ1-6, with D tentatively TRBD1 (5 bases). The CDR3 runs to 17 residues. V dropped 1 base and J dropped 0 bases, with 10 bases sitting between them. Looked up from germline, CDR1 is MNHEY and CDR2 is SMNVEV (reference sequence). The CDR3 nucleotides read TGTGCCAGCAGTTTATGGGGGACCTTCTCCTATAATTCACCCCTCCACTTT. As protein: CASSLWGTFSYNSPLHF.